Shown below are 26 T cell receptor beta chains from a single sample sequenced in a study of shared clonotypes between healthy human individuals. The table came from immunoSEQ multiplex PCR; TCRdb's copy has only in-frame clones and leaves some out. The profile shows fewer than 3 million clones, 80% to 95% of them singletons. Sequenced material: naive CD4+ T cells from PBMCs. The subset is: CD45RA+ positively selected. These TCRs come from a man aged 18 to 29 in good health. Some clones in this sample may be carry-over from other donors' samples.

The chain recombines TRBV5-1 with TRBJ2-5; perhaps TRBD2 as D (5 bases). V was pared by 2 bases and J by 4 bases, with 9 bases between. This CDR3 is built from 13 residues. Germline values: CDR1 SGHRS, CDR2 YFSETQ. In DNA, the CDR3 is TGCGCCAGCAGCTTAACGGGAACAGAGACCCAGTACTTC. Protein sequence: CASSLTGTETQYF.

This rearrangement joins TRBV6-1 to TRBJ2-1; TRBD2 agrees at 7 bases. The CDR3 spans 14 residues. Trimming at V came to 11 bases and at J to 10 bases, leaving 17 bases not matched to a gene. Germline CDR1 reads MNHNS; CDR2 reads SASEGT. The CDR3 sequence is CAGGVAWPAGEQFF. DNA of the CDR3: TGTGCCGGGGGTGTCGCGTGGCCAGCGGGGGAGCAGTTCTTC.

The V and J genes are TRBV19 and TRBJ1-5; D is possibly TRBD1 (5 bases). V gave up 4 bases and J gave up 3 bases, with 13 bases separating them. CDR1 is LNHDA and CDR2 is SQIVND in the germline V gene (reference sequence). The CDR3 extends over 15 amino acids. The CDR3 nucleotides are TGTGCCAGTAGTAAGTGGGACGGATACAATCAGCCCCAGCATTTT. Amino acids: CASSKWDGYNQPQHF.

J is TRBJ2-6 and V is TRBV6-1; tentative D call: TRBD2 (6 bases). Germline V lookup: CDR1 MNHNS, CDR2 SASEGT. The CDR3 runs 16 residues. The V end lost 4 bases, the J end lost 2 bases, and 12 bases lay between the germline ends. Here the CDR3 reads CASSGWGDPGANVLTF. The CDR3 region has the DNA TGTGCCAGCAGTGGGTGGGGGGACCCTGGGGCCAACGTCCTGACTTTC.

The V gene is TRBV13, the J gene TRBJ2-1; 7 bases are shared with TRBD1. The V and J ends lost 8 bases and 3 bases, in that order; junction bases with no gene match: 4. The CDR3 covers 13 residues. Germline-derived CDR1 and CDR2 are PRHDT and FYEKMQ (reference sequence). CDR3 sequence (DNA): TGTGCCAGCCAACAGGGGAACTACAATGAGCAGTTCTTC. Translated: CASQQGNYNEQFF.

The table lists this clone with a few counts. The chain recombines TRBV1 with TRBJ1-4. TRBV1 is annotated as a pseudogene. This CDR3 has 16 residues. The CDR3 spells CTSSQDREVRDHILFF. DNA for the CDR3: TGCACCAGCAGCCAAGATCGGGAGGTTAGGGACCACATTCTGTTTTTT.

This clone was detected once. The chain employs TRBV7-2 and TRBJ1-5, with D possibly TRBD1 on 5 matching bases. The V gene's germline CDR1 is SGHTA and CDR2 FQGNSA. This CDR3 contains 17 residues. V gave up 5 bases and J gave up 3 bases, with 20 bases separating them. The DNA of the CDR3 is TGTGCCAGCAGCCTGAGATTCGGGGACGGAAACAATCAGCCCCAGCATTTT. This translates into CASSLRFGDGNNQPQHF.

This clone was observed a single time. This chain uses TRBV9 with TRBJ1-2; 9 nucleotides line up with TRBD1. Germline V CDR1 and CDR2: SGDLS, YYNGEE. Unmatched junction bases numbered 15, after V lost 3 bases and J lost 6 bases. The CDR3 covers 17 residues. The CDR3 here is CASSAGDRAVSRDGYTF. CDR3 DNA sequence: TGTGCCAGCAGCGCGGGGGACAGGGCCGTATCAAGGGATGGCTACACCTTC.

Of note for this clone: Other DNA sequences in this sample translate to the same CDR3. J is TRBJ1-2 and V is TRBV5-1; no clear D. Germline V lookup: CDR1 SGHRS, CDR2 YFSETQ. Trimming took off 0 bases at V and 1 base at J, with 7 bases between the two ends. The CDR3 sequence is 14 residues long. The CDR3 DNA reads as TGCGCCAGCAGCTTGGTTGCAGTTAACTATGGCTACACCTTC. This gives the protein CASSLVAVNYGYTF.

The chain couples TRBV5-5 to TRBJ1-4; D not certain. This CDR3 has 15 amino acids. CDR1 and CDR2 from the germline V gene are SGHKS and YYEKEE (reference sequence). V shed 4 bases and J shed 2 bases, with 12 bases lying between them. The CDR3 is CASSRRAGTNEKLFF. In DNA form, the CDR3 reads TGTGCCAGCAGCCGGAGGGCCGGGACTAATGAAAAACTGTTTTTT.

V gene TRBV19 combines with J gene TRBJ1-2; D is unresolved. The germline V gene encodes CDR1 LNHDA and CDR2 SQIVND (reference sequence). The CDR3 has 14 amino acids. V dropped 2 bases and J dropped 2 bases, with 9 bases sitting between them. CDR3 protein: CASSIRGGNYGYTF. Here the CDR3 DNA reads TGTGCCAGTAGTATACGGGGAGGGAACTATGGCTACACCTTC.

The chain employs TRBV19 and TRBJ1-2; TRBD1 might be the D (6 bases). There are 14 residues in the CDR3. Between the trimmed V and J ends, which lost 1 base and 6 bases, there was a span of 12 bases. Per the germline V gene, CDR1 is LNHDA and CDR2 is SQIVND (reference sequence). The CDR3 bases are TGTGCCAGTAGTATAGGACAGGTTCGTCATGGCTACACCTTC. Protein product: CASSIGQVRHGYTF.

In nucleotides, the CDR3 is TGCGCCAGCAGCCGCGATGGCGGGAGGGCCGGGGAGCTGTTTTTT. Its translation is CASSRDGGRAGELFF. This chain joins TRBV4-1 and TRBJ2-2; 9 bases agree with TRBD2. Germline trimming cut 4 bases from V and 6 bases from J; bases unmatched to any gene: 6. The germline V gene has CDR1 MGHRA and CDR2 YSYEKL. The CDR3 is made up of 15 amino acids.

V gene TRBV28 combines with J gene TRBJ2-3; 14 bases agree with TRBD2. V was pared by 8 bases and J by 3 bases, with 4 bases of the junction left unmatched. Germline assignment: CDR1 MDHEN and CDR2 SYDVKM. This CDR3 has 15 amino acids. The CDR3 here is CASAGLAGATDTQYF. The CDR3 DNA sequence: TGTGCCAGCGCGGGACTAGCGGGAGCAACAGATACGCAGTATTTT.

V gene TRBV29-1 combines with J gene TRBJ2-7; TRBD1 aligns across 9 bases. The germline CDR1 and CDR2 sequences are SQVTM and ANQGSEA. V gave up 2 bases and J gave up 1 base; unmatched junction bases: 9. The CDR3 length is 16 residues. As DNA, the CDR3 is TGCAGCGTTGAAACGAACAGGGGGCTCCGTTCCTACGAGCAGTACTTC. It encodes CSVETNRGLRSYEQYF.

This rearrangement joins TRBV21-1 to TRBJ2-7; TRBD1 is taken as the D call from the table, unchecked against the DNA. TRBV21-1 is classified as a pseudogene. The CDR3 covers 11 residues. Here the CDR3 reads CASSPSPGSIV. Written as DNA, the CDR3 is TGTGCCAGCAGCCCGTCGCCAGGGTCAATCGTA.

This clone has a single count. V and J are TRBV6-6 and TRBJ1-1; TRBD1 might be the D (5 bases). V lost 0 bases, J lost 7 bases, and 9 bases lay in between. CDR3 length equals 13 residues. The germline gives CDR1 MNHNY, CDR2 SVGAGI (reference sequence). For the CDR3, the DNA is TGTGCCAGCAGTTACTCTTTAAGGGGTGAAGCTTTCTTT. Translated: CASSYSLRGEAFF.

This chain connects TRBV19 to TRBJ1-5, with 9 positions matching TRBD1. Germline-derived CDR1 and CDR2 are LNHDA and SQIVND (reference sequence). This CDR3 comprises 16 residues. Trimming took 5 bases from V and 5 from J; bases not matched to a gene: 10. CDR3 in amino acids: CASSPRDREAYQPQHF. CDR3 bases: TGTGCCAGTAGTCCCCGGGACAGGGAGGCTTATCAGCCCCAGCATTTT.

CDR3 coding DNA: TGTGCCAGCGGCGGTGGGGGGTCGGGCGAGCAGTACTTC. Its protein product is CASGGGGSGEQYF. V usage is TRBV7-2 and J usage is TRBJ2-7; D may be TRBD2 (6 bases). Germline lookup yields CDR1 SGHTA and CDR2 FQGNSA. The V gene lost 8 bases and the J gene lost 6 bases, with 17 bases spanning the gap. The CDR3 contains 13 residues.

The chain carries TRBV5-4 and TRBJ1-4; TRBD1 is a possible D gene (6 bases). CDR3 length equals 15 residues. With 0 bases removed from V and 7 bases from J, the gap between germline ends came to 13 bases. Germline CDR1 SGHNT, CDR2 YYREEE (reference sequence). CDR3 sequence reads: CASSLGPGAREKLFF. CDR3 sequence (DNA): TGTGCCAGCAGCTTGGGCCCGGGGGCACGTGAAAAACTGTTTTTT.

Worth noting for this clone: Other DNA sequences from this sample encode an identical CDR3 as well. The chain uses TRBV5-1 and TRBJ1-2; no reliable D call. V gave up 4 bases and J gave up 4 bases, with 8 bases separating them. The V gene's germline CDR1 is SGHRS and CDR2 YFSETQ. The CDR3 is made up of 12 amino acids. CDR3 in amino acids: CASSLDTYGYTF. The CDR3 DNA reads as TGCGCCAGCAGCCTTGACACCTATGGCTACACCTTC.

The V call is TRBV25-1, the J call TRBJ2-2; D is possibly TRBD1 (5 bases). Per the germline V gene, CDR1 is MGHDK and CDR2 is SYGVNS. The length of the CDR3 is 16 residues. Deletions cut 1 base from V and 3 bases from J, with 12 bases between. CDR3 nucleotide sequence: TGTGCCAGCAGTGAATTGGAAGGGGCGTACACCGGGGAGCTGTTTTTT. It translates to CASSELEGAYTGELFF. The full variable domain, with the rest looked up from reference TRBV25-1 and TRBJ2-2, is EADIYQTPRYLVIGTGKKITLECSQTMGHDKMYWYQQDPGMELHLIHYSYGVNSTEKGDLSSESTVSRIRTEHFPLTLESARPSHTSQYLCASSELEGAYTGELFFGEGSRLTVL.

V usage is TRBV5-5 and J usage is TRBJ2-7; D remains unclear. Per the germline V gene, CDR1 is SGHKS and CDR2 is YYEKEE (reference sequence). There are 12 residues in the CDR3. Trimming took off 1 base at V and 4 bases at J, with 6 bases between the two ends. CDR3 residues: CASSLSGYEQYF. The CDR3 DNA reads TGTGCCAGCAGCTTGTCGGGTTACGAGCAGTACTTC.

The genes are TRBV5-1 and TRBJ1-1; no clear D gene. CDR1 is SGHRS, CDR2 YFSETQ, per germline. CDR3 length: 16 amino acids. Trimming left V 4 bases short and J 2 bases short, with 18 bases between. CDR3 residues: CASSPIPGVTNTEAFF. CDR3 in DNA: TGCGCCAGCAGCCCTATCCCCGGGGTAACCAACACTGAAGCTTTCTTT. Full variable domain (outside the CDR3, taken from reference TRBV5-1 and TRBJ1-1): KAGVTQTPRYLIKTRGQQVTLSCSPISGHRSVSWYQQTPGQGLQFLFEYFSETQRNKGNFPGRFSGRQFSNSRSEMNVSTLELGDSALYLCASSPIPGVTNTEAFFGQGTRLTVV.

The chain carries TRBV19 and TRBJ1-3; a weak D match, TRBD1 (5 bases). This CDR3 is 15 amino acids long. Trimming pared 3 bases from V and 2 bases from J, leaving 11 bases between. CDR1 is LNHDA, CDR2 SQIVND, per germline (reference sequence). CDR3 sequence (DNA): TGTGCCAGTAGTATCCGGCCGGGGCCTGGAAACACCATATATTTT. Protein product: CASSIRPGPGNTIYF.

The V gene is TRBV20-1, the J gene TRBJ2-7, with TRBD2 matching 7 bases. Losses at the gene ends were 3 bases for V and 6 bases for J; bases not matched to a gene: 2. Germline V CDR1 and CDR2: DFQATT, SNEGSKA (reference sequence). The CDR3 covers 11 residues. CDR3 region: CSASREGEQYF. The CDR3 nucleotides are TGCAGTGCTAGCAGGGAGGGCGAGCAGTACTTC.